The clone carrying this T cell receptor beta chain was detected a few times. The ends were cut back, 6 bases at V and 1 base at J, with 14 bases in the middle. The CDR3 runs 15 residues. These data come from a study of human T cells and chemical hapten exposure. Time point noted: pre-sensitization, week 0. Treatment denoted: therapeutic diphenylcyclopropenone sensitization with weekly scalp DPC. TCRdb re-called the RACE reads with MiXCR, one entry per CDR3 protein. The sample records more than 300,000 distinct CDR3 sequences, 5.1% being singletons. The source of this sequence is a woman aged 50 to 65 with alopecia areata. Some clones in this sample may be carry-over from other donors' samples. The chain couples TRBV12-3 or TRBV12-4 to TRBJ2-3, with D perhaps TRBD2 (6 bases). The sequences come from whole blood, collected in connection with sensitization to the hapten diphenylcyclopropenone (DPC). CDR3 nucleotides: TGTGCCAGCAGAGAGGTGCGGGGAGGCACAGATACGCAGTATTTT. Residues: CASREVRGGTDTQYF.